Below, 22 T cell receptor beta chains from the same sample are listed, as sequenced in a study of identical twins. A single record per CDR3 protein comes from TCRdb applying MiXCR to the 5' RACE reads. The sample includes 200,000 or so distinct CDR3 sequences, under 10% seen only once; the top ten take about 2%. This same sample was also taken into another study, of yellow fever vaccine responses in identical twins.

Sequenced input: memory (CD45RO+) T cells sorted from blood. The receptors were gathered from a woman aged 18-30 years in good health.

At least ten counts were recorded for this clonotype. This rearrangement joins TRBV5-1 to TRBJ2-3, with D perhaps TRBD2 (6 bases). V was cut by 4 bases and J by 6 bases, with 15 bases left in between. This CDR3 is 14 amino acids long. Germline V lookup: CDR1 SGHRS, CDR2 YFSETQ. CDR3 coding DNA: TGCGCCAGCAGCCCTCGCGGGATGGTGGATACGCAGTATTTT. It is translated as CASSPRGMVDTQYF.

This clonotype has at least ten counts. CDR3 sequence reads: CASIDPAAYEQYF. CDR3 nucleotides: TGTGCCAGCATCGATCCGGCAGCCTACGAGCAGTACTTC. The chain is built from TRBV6-1 and TRBJ2-7; no reliable D call. The CDR3 has 13 residues. Looked up from germline, CDR1 is MNHNS and CDR2 is SASEGT. V was pared by 7 bases and J by 2 bases, with 12 bases between.

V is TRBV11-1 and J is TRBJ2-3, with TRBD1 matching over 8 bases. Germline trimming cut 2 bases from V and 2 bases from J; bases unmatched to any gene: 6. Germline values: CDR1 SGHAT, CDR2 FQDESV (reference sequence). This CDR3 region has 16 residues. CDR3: CASSLRTGRNTDTQYF. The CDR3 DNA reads TGTGCCAGCAGCTTAAGGACAGGGCGTAACACAGATACGCAGTATTTT.

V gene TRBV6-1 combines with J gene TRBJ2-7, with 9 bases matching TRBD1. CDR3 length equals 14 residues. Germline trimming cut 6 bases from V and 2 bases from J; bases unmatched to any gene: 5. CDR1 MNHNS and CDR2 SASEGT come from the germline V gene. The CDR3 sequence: CASRIDRGAYEQYF. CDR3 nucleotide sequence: TGTGCCAGCAGGATAGACAGGGGGGCCTACGAGCAGTACTTC.

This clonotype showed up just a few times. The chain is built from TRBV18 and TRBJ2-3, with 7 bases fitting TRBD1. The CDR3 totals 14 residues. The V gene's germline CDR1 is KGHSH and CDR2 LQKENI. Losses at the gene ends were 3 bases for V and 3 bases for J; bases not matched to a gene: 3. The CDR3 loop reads CASSPDRVTDTQYF. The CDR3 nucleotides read TGTGCCAGCTCACCCGACAGGGTGACAGATACGCAGTATTTT.

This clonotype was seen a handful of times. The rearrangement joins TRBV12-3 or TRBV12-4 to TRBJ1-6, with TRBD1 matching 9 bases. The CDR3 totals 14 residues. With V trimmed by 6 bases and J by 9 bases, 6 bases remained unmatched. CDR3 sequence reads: CASSLDRGSSPLHF. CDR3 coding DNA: TGTGCCAGCAGCCTAGACAGGGGGAGTTCACCCCTCCACTTT.

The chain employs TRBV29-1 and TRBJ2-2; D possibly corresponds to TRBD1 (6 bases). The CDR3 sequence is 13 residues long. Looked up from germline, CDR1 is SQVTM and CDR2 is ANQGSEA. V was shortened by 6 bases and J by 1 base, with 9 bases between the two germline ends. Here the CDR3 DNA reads TGCAGCGTAGACAGGAAGAACACCGGGGAGCTGTTTTTT. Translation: CSVDRKNTGELFF.

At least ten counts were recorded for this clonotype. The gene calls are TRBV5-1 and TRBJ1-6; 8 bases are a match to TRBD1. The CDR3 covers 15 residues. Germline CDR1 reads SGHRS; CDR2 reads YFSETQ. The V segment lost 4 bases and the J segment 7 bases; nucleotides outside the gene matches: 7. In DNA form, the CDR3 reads TGCGCCAGCAGCCCCCAGGGACAGGACAATTCACCCCTCCACTTT. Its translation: CASSPQGQDNSPLHF.

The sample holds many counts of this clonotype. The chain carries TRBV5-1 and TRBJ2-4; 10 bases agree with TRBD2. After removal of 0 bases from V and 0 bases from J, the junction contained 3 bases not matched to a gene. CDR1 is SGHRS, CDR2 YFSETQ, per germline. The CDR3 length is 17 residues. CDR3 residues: CASSLGTSGTAKNIQYF. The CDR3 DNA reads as TGCGCCAGCAGCTTGGGGACTAGCGGAACAGCCAAAAACATTCAGTACTTC.

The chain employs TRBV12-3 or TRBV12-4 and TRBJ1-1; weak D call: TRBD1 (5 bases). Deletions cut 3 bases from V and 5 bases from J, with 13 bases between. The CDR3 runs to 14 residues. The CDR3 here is CASSFRTLGTEAFF. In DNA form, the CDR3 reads TGTGCCAGCAGTTTTCGGACACTGGGGACTGAAGCTTTCTTT.

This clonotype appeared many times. For the CDR3, the DNA is TGCAGCGTTGAAATGGTAGCGGTTAGCACAGATACGCAGTATTTT. Amino acids: CSVEMVAVSTDTQYF. The V call is TRBV29-1, the J call TRBJ2-3; D is possibly TRBD2 (6 bases). V shed 2 bases and J shed 0 bases, with 12 bases lying between them. The germline gives CDR1 SQVTM, CDR2 ANQGSEA. The CDR3 spans 15 residues.

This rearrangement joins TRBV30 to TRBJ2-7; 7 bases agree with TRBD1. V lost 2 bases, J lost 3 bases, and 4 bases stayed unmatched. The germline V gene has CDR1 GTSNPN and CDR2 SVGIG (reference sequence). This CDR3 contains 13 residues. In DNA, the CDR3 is TGTGCCTGGAGTTGGGACAGAAACTACGAGCAGTACTTC. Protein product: CAWSWDRNYEQYF.

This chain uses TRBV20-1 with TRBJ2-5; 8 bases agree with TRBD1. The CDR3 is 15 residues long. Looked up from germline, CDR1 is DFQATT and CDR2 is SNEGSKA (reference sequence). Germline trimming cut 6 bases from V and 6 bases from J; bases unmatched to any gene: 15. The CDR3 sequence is CSASTRGQGRQTQYF. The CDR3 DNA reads TGCAGTGCCTCAACTCGCGGACAGGGAAGACAGACCCAGTACTTC.

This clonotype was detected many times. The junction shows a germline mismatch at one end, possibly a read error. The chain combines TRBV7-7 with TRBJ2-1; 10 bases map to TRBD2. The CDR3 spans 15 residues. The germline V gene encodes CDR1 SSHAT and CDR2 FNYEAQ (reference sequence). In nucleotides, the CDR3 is TGTGCTAGCAGCTTAGCTAGCGGGAGACTCGATGAGCAGTTCTTC. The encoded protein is CASSLASGRLDEQFF. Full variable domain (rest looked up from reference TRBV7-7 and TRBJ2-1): GAGVSQSPRYKVTKRGQDVTLRCDPISSHATLYWYQQALGQGPEFLTYFNYEAQPDKSGLPSDRFSAERPEGSISTLTIQRTEQRDSAMYRCASSLASGRLDEQFFGPGTRLTVL.

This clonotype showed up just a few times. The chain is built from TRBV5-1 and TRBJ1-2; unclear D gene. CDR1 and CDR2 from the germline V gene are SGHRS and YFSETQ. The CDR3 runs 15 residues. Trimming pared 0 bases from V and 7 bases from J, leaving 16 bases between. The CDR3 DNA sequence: TGCGCCAGCAGCTTGGCCGGGCTAGAGGGCGGTGGCTACACCTTC. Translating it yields CASSLAGLEGGGYTF.

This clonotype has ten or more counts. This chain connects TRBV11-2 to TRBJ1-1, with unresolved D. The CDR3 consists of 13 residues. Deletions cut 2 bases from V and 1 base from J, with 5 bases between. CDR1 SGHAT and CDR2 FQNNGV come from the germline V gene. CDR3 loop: CASSLQPNTEAFF. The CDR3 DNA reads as TGTGCCAGCAGCTTACAGCCGAACACTGAAGCTTTCTTT.

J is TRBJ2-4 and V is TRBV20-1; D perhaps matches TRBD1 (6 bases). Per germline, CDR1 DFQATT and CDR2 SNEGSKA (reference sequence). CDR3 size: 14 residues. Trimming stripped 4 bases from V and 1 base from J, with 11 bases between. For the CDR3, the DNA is TGCAGTGCTACGGACAGACGTGCCAAAAACATTCAGTACTTC. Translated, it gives CSATDRRAKNIQYF.

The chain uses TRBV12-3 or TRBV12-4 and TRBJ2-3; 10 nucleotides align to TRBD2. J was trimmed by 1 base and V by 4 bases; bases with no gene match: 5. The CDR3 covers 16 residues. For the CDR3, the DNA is TGTGCCAGCAGTTCCAGCGGGGGGGTGGGCACAGATACGCAGTATTTT. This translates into CASSSSGGVGTDTQYF.

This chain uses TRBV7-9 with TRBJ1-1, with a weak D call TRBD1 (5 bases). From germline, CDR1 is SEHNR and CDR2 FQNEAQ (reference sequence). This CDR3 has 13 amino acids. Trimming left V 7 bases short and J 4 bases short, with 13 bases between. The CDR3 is CASNSGWTTEAFF. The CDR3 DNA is TGTGCCAGCAACTCAGGGTGGACCACTGAAGCTTTCTTT.

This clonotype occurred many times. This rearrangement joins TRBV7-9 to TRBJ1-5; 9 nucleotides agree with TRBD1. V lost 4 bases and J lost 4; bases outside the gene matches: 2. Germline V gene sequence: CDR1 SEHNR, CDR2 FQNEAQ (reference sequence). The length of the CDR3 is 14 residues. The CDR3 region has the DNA TGTGCCAGCAGCTGGACAGGGGAGAATCAGCCCCAGCATTTT. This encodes CASSWTGENQPQHF.

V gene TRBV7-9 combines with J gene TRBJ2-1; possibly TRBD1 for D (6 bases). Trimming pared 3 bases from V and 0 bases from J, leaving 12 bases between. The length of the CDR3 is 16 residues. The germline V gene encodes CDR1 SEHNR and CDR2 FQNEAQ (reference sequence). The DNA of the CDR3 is TGTGCCAGCAGCTTCCGAAGACAGGACTCCTACAATGAGCAGTTCTTC. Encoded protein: CASSFRRQDSYNEQFF.

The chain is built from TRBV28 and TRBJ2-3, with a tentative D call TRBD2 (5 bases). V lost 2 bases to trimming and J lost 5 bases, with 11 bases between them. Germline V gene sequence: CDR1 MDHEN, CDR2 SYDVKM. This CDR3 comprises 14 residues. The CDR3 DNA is TGTGCCAGCAGTTTAACCCTAGAGGGAGATACGCAGTATTTT. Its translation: CASSLTLEGDTQYF.